A single sample is the source of the 26 T cell receptor beta chains below, sequenced in a study of blood T cell repertoires in COVID-19. Assay used: immunoSEQ multiplex PCR; TCRdb lists only in-frame clones, some missing. The data contain a few hundred thousand clones, nearly 90% of them singletons. The source material was peripheral blood. These receptors originate from a man in his fifties or sixties with COVID-19, enrolled during active disease.

The rearrangement links TRBV4-1 to TRBJ2-3; 13 nucleotides match TRBD2. CDR3 length equals 16 residues. J lost 3 bases, V lost 1 base, and 1 base had no gene match. Germline CDR1 and CDR2: MGHRA and YSYEKL. This CDR3 reads CASSQGLAGGTDTQYF. The CDR3, as DNA: TGCGCCAGCAGCCAAGGACTAGCGGGAGGTACAGATACGCAGTATTTT.

The chain carries TRBV7-9 and TRBJ2-3; TRBD2 matches 8 bases. CDR1 is SEHNR, CDR2 FQNEAQ, per germline (reference sequence). The CDR3 is 18 amino acids. V shed 0 bases, J shed 0 bases, and the junction held 8 bases outside the gene matches. DNA for the CDR3: TGTGCCAGCAGCTTAGCTAGCGGGGACCACACTAGCACAGATACGCAGTATTTT. Encoded protein: CASSLASGDHTSTDTQYF. The variable domain in full, with the rest retrieved from reference TRBV7-9 and TRBJ2-3, is DTGVSQNPRHKITKRGQNVTFRCDPISEHNRLYWYRQTLGQGPEFLTYFQNEAQLEKSRLLSDRFSAERPKGSFSTLEIQRTEQGDSAMYLCASSLASGDHTSTDTQYFGPGTRLTVL.

The V gene is TRBV9, the J gene TRBJ1-1, with 8 positions matching TRBD1. In germline, CDR1 is SGDLS, CDR2 YYNGEE. V dropped 0 bases and J dropped 2; count of bases not matched to a gene: 3. The CDR3 length is 15 residues. DNA for the CDR3: TGTGCCAGCAGCGTAGAAGGACAGGGTAACACTGAAGCTTTCTTT. This translates into CASSVEGQGNTEAFF.

The V gene is TRBV27, the J gene TRBJ1-2, with 11 bases identical to TRBD1. CDR3 length: 14 amino acids. The J segment lost 5 bases and the V segment lost 5 bases, leaving 4 bases of the junction unmatched. Germline V gene sequence: CDR1 MNHEY, CDR2 SMNVEV (reference sequence). In nucleotides, the CDR3 is TGTGCCAGCAGTATAGGACAGGGGGCTTATGGCTACACCTTC. Protein product: CASSIGQGAYGYTF.

The chain carries TRBV4-1 and TRBJ1-2, with 9 nucleotides matching TRBD1. The length of the CDR3 is 16 residues. Germline values: CDR1 MGHRA, CDR2 YSYEKL. V shed 4 bases and J 5 bases; nucleotides not matched to a gene: 11. The CDR3 nucleotides read TGCGCCAGCAGCCGGACCGGGACAGGGCTTTCATATGGCTACACCTTC. Protein: CASSRTGTGLSYGYTF.

This clone appeared a single time. CDR3 loop: CASSRTYNEQFF. As DNA, the CDR3 is TGTGCCAGCAGCCGGACATACAATGAGCAGTTCTTC. V usage is TRBV7-8 and J usage is TRBJ2-1, with D possibly being TRBD1 (5 bases). Germline CDR1 reads SGHVS; CDR2 reads FQNEAQ. The CDR3 sequence is 12 residues long. V lost 5 bases, J lost 4 bases, and 6 bases lay in between.

The chain recombines TRBV7-3 with TRBJ2-5, with a possible D match to TRBD1 (7 bases). Germline V CDR1 and CDR2: SGHTA, FQGTGA. This CDR3 has 15 amino acids. V lost 5 bases to trimming and J lost 4 bases, with 17 bases between them. In nucleotides, the CDR3 is TGTGCCAGCAGCCAAGCAGGGGGGAGCCGAGAGACCCAGTACTTC. This codes for CASSQAGGSRETQYF.

The chain joins TRBV6-2 or TRBV6-3 to TRBJ2-5, with D possibly TRBD2 on 6 matching bases. The CDR3 spans 15 residues. Trimming removed 2 bases at V and 3 bases at J, with 13 bases between. Germline-derived CDR1 and CDR2 are MNHEY and SVGEGT. The CDR3: CASSYGDFTKETQYF. The CDR3 DNA sequence: TGTGCCAGCAGTTACGGGGACTTCACCAAAGAGACCCAGTACTTC.

This chain joins TRBV7-8 and TRBJ1-5; D might be TRBD1 (5 bases). The V and J ends lost 5 bases and 7 bases respectively, with 12 bases between them. Germline V CDR1 and CDR2: SGHVS, FQNEAQ. This CDR3 contains 13 residues. CDR3: CASSPGGRQPQHF. In DNA form, the CDR3 reads TGTGCCAGCAGCCCGGGGGGGAGGCAGCCCCAGCATTTT.

This clone is a singleton in its sample. In DNA form, the CDR3 reads TGCGCCAGCAGTCTCCTCAATCGGCGGAATCAGCCCCAGCATTTT. Its translation: CASSLLNRRNQPQHF. The gene calls are TRBV23-1 and TRBJ1-5; D is undetermined. TRBV23-1 is noted as an ORF with a role that remains uncertain. The V gene lost 4 bases and the J gene lost 4 bases, with 14 bases spanning the gap. The CDR3 covers 15 residues.

The genes are TRBV19 and TRBJ2-3; 8 nucleotides agree with TRBD1. The trim removed 4 bases at V and 5 bases at J, leaving 11 bases unmatched. Germline CDR1 and CDR2: LNHDA and SQIVND (reference sequence). CDR3 size: 16 residues. For the CDR3, the DNA is TGTGCCAGTAGTACCGGAACGACAGGGGCGGTAGATACGCAGTATTTT. Translating gives CASSTGTTGAVDTQYF.

J is TRBJ2-3 and V is TRBV5-5; D possibly corresponds to TRBD1 (5 bases). The CDR3 loop spans 15 amino acids. Per the germline V gene, CDR1 is SGHKS and CDR2 is YYEKEE (reference sequence). V lost 4 bases, J lost 9 bases, and 21 bases lay in between. The CDR3, as DNA: TGTGCCAGCAGCCCCGACAGCCCCCGCAGGTGGACGCAGTATTTT. Protein product: CASSPDSPRRWTQYF.

The rearrangement links TRBV4-2 to TRBJ2-2; TRBD2 might be the D (5 bases). V lost 3 bases, J lost 1 base, and 12 bases lay in between. CDR3 length: 16 residues. Germline lookup yields CDR1 LGHNA and CDR2 YNFKEQ. The CDR3 coding sequence is TGTGCCAGCAGCCAGGGAGCGGTACTGAACACCGGGGAGCTGTTTTTT. Translated: CASSQGAVLNTGELFF.

This chain links TRBV2 with TRBJ2-1; perhaps TRBD2 as D (8 bases). The CDR3 consists of 15 residues. Germline assignment: CDR1 SNHLY and CDR2 FYNNEI. V shed 11 bases and J shed 5 bases, with 22 bases lying between them. The chain's CDR3 is CALEGGLAGNNEQFF. CDR3 coding DNA: TGTGCCCTAGAAGGGGGCCTAGCGGGCAACAATGAGCAGTTCTTC.

This chain uses TRBV11-2 with TRBJ2-7; D gene uncertain. CDR1 SGHAT and CDR2 FQNNGV come from the germline V gene. The CDR3 covers 15 residues. The V end was cut by 0 bases, the J end by 2 bases, with 11 bases between. The CDR3 region has the DNA TGTGCCAGCAGCTTAGAACCCCAGAATACCTACGAGCAGTACTTC. Translating gives CASSLEPQNTYEQYF.

The chain has TRBV4-2 and TRBJ1-5; TRBD1 matches 7 bases. Germline CDR1 reads LGHNA; CDR2 reads YNFKEQ. This CDR3 is 17 amino acids long. With 3 bases clipped from V and 1 base from J, the junction kept 9 bases outside the gene matches. The CDR3 region is CASSQNPGQSSNQPQHF. Written as DNA, the CDR3 is TGTGCCAGCAGCCAGAACCCGGGACAGTCGAGCAATCAGCCCCAGCATTTT.

This clone was seen ten or more times. The chain employs TRBV30 and TRBJ1-5; 9 bases are a match to TRBD1. The ends lost 5 bases at V and 7 bases at J; junction bases unmatched: 6. The CDR3 is 13 amino acids. From germline, CDR1 is GTSNPN and CDR2 SVGIG (reference sequence). The CDR3 spells CAWATGGLQPQHF. CDR3 sequence (DNA): TGTGCCTGGGCCACAGGGGGCCTGCAGCCCCAGCATTTT.

The chain carries TRBV29-1 and TRBJ2-3; TRBD2 aligns across 8 bases. V dropped 5 bases and J dropped 0; count of bases not matched to a gene: 16. Looked up from germline, CDR1 is SQVTM and CDR2 is ANQGSEA. The CDR3 has 18 residues. CDR3 in amino acids: CSVPIRSGRIISTDTQYF. CDR3 DNA sequence: TGCAGCGTTCCGATAAGGAGCGGGAGAATCATTAGCACAGATACGCAGTATTTT.

This clone was detected once. The gene calls are TRBV2 and TRBJ2-1; D is uncertain. Looked up from germline, CDR1 is SNHLY and CDR2 is FYNNEI. The germline V and J ends were trimmed by 6 bases and 8 bases, with 14 bases remaining between them. The CDR3 consists of 13 residues. CDR3 amino acids: CASRIEVWDEQFF. As DNA, the CDR3 is TGTGCCAGCAGAATAGAGGTGTGGGATGAGCAGTTCTTC.

The rearrangement joins TRBV7-8 to TRBJ1-2; D uncertain. Germline CDR1 and CDR2: SGHVS and FQNEAQ. This CDR3 has 12 amino acids. Trimming left V 1 base short and J 8 bases short, with 8 bases between. Here the CDR3 reads CASSLELRGYTF. The CDR3 DNA reads TGTGCCAGCAGCTTAGAGTTGAGAGGCTACACCTTC. Together with reference TRBV7-8 and TRBJ1-2, the CDR3 gives the full variable domain: GAGVSQSPRYKVAKRGQDVALRCDPISGHVSLFWYQQALGQGPEFLTYFQNEAQLDKSGLPSDRFFAERPEGSVSTLKIQRTQQEDSAVYLCASSLELRGYTFGSGTRLTVV.

On this clone: One junction end disagrees with the germline gene, perhaps due to a read error. The rearrangement links TRBV19 to TRBJ2-5, with 14 bases lining up with TRBD2. Germline CDR1 and CDR2: LNHDA and SQIVND (reference sequence). There are 13 residues in the CDR3. This CDR3 reads CASSIRTSGGLHF. As DNA, the CDR3 is TGTGCCAGTAGTATCCGGACTAGCGGGGGGTTACACTTC.

V usage is TRBV6-2 or TRBV6-3 and J usage is TRBJ1-2; D possibly corresponds to TRBD1 (6 bases). V was shortened by 4 bases and J by 2 bases, with 11 bases between the two germline ends. Looked up from germline, CDR1 is MNHEY and CDR2 is SVGEGT. The CDR3 has 14 residues. CDR3 sequence reads: CASSFLDRNYGYTF. Written as DNA, the CDR3 is TGTGCCAGCAGTTTCCTCGACAGGAACTATGGCTACACCTTC.

The genes are TRBV7-2 and TRBJ1-2; tentative D call: TRBD1 (5 bases). CDR1 SGHTA and CDR2 FQGNSA come from the germline V gene. Deletions cut 1 base from V and 3 bases from J, with 12 bases between. The CDR3 consists of 15 residues. As DNA, the CDR3 is TGTGCCAGCAGCTTAGATCAGGGCTCCTACTATGGCTACACCTTC. Encoded protein: CASSLDQGSYYGYTF.

The V and J genes are TRBV5-8 and TRBJ2-1; D remains unclear. Germline-derived CDR1 and CDR2 are SGHTS and YDEGEE. This CDR3 is 8 amino acids long. V shed 1 base and J shed 16 bases, with 3 bases lying between them. The CDR3 sequence: CASSLRFF. The CDR3 DNA follows: TGTGCCAGCAGCTTGCGTTTCTTC.

The chain recombines TRBV7-6 with TRBJ2-7; the match to TRBD1 covers 10 bases. V shed 3 bases, J shed 2 bases, and the junction held 4 bases outside the gene matches. Germline V CDR1 and CDR2: SGHVS, FNYEAQ. The CDR3 length is 15 residues. The CDR3 sequence: CASSFRTGGPYEQYF. The CDR3 coding sequence is TGTGCCAGCAGCTTCCGGACAGGGGGGCCCTACGAGCAGTACTTC.

The chain has TRBV2 and TRBJ2-7, with D possibly matching TRBD1 (6 bases). Germline CDR1 is SNHLY and CDR2 is FYNNEI. CDR3 length: 14 amino acids. Between the trimmed V and J ends, which lost 6 bases and 3 bases, there was a span of 15 bases. The CDR3 is CASRQGASLYEQYF. The CDR3 nucleotides read TGTGCCAGCAGACAGGGAGCGTCCCTCTACGAGCAGTACTTC. Combining the CDR3 with reference TRBV2 and TRBJ2-7 gives the whole variable domain EPEVTQTPSHQVTQMGQEVILRCVPISNHLYFYWYRQILGQKVEFLVSFYNNEISEKSEIFDDQFSVERPDGSNFTLKIRSTKLEDSAMYFCASRQGASLYEQYFGPGTRLTVT.